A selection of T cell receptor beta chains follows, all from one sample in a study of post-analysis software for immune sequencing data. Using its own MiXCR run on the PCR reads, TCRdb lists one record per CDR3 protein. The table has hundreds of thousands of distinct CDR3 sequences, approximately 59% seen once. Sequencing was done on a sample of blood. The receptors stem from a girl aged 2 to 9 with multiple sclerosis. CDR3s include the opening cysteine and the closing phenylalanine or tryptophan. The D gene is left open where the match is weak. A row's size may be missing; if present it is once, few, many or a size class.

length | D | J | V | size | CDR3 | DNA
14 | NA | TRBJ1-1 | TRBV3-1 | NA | CASSPGQWNTEAFF | TGTGCCAGCAGCCCTGGACAGTGGAACACTGAAGCTTTCTTT
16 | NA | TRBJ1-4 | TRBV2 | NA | CASSEQGIATNEKLFF | TGTGCCAGCAGTGAGCAGGGGATAGCAACTAATGAAAAACTGTTTTTT
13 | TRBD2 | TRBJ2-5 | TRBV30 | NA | CAWGLAGTETQYF | TGTGCCTGGGGACTAGCGGGAACGGAGACCCAGTACTTC
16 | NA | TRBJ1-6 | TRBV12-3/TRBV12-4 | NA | CASTLRWTAANSPLHF | TGTGCCAGCACCCTTCGTTGGACAGCCGCTAATTCACCCCTCCACTTT
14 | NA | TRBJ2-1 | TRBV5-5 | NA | CASSLRLAVDEQFF | TGTGCCAGCAGCTTGAGGCTAGCCGTCGATGAGCAGTTCTTC
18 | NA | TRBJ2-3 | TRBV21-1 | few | CASSPLEGGRSHTDTQYF | TGTGCCAGCAGCCCACTCGAAGGGGGGAGATCACACACAGATACGCAGTATTTT
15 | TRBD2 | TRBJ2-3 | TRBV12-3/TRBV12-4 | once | CASTFGGSRADTQYF | TGTGCCAGCACCTTCGGCGGGAGTAGGGCAGATACGCAGTATTTT
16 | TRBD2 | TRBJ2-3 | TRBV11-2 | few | CASSTTGTSVTDTQYF | TGTGCCAGCAGTACGACCGGGACTAGCGTCACAGATACGCAGTATTTT
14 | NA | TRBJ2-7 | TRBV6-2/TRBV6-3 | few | CASSKTGISYEQYF | TGTGCCAGCAGTAAGACAGGTATCTCCTACGAGCAGTACTTC
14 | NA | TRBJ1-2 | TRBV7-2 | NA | CASSLEQGLRGYTF | TGTGCCAGCAGCTTAGAACAGGGTTTGCGGGGCTACACCTTC
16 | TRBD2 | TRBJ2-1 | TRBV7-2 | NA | CASSSPTSMGYNEQFF | TGTGCCAGCAGCTCCCCGACTAGCATGGGCTACAATGAGCAGTTCTTC
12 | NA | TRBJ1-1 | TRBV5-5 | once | CASSSPDTEAFF | TGTGCCAGCAGCAGCCCGGACACTGAAGCTTTCTTT
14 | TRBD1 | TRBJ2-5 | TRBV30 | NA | CAWSRGPAQETQYF | TGTGCCTGGAGTAGGGGGCCAGCTCAAGAGACCCAGTACTTC
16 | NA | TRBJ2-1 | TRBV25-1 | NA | CASSEYPGASYNEQFF | TGTGCCAGCAGTGAATATCCAGGGGCCTCCTACAATGAGCAGTTCTTC
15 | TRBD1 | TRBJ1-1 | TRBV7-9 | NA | CASSSSGTGGNEAFF | TGTGCCAGCAGCTCATCCGGGACAGGGGGAAATGAAGCTTTCTTT
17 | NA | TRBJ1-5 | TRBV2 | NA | CASSVPSPGQNNQPQHF | TGTGCCAGCAGTGTCCCTTCACCCGGACAGAACAATCAGCCCCAGCATTTT
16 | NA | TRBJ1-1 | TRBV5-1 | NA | CASSNPPGQGNTEAFF | TGCGCCAGCAGCAACCCTCCCGGGCAGGGGAACACTGAAGCTTTCTTT
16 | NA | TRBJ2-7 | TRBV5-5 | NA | CASSDGWTLSSYEQYF | TGTGCCAGCAGCGACGGGTGGACACTGAGCTCCTACGAGCAGTACTTC
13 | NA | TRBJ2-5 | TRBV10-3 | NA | CAISGRGGETQYF | TGTGCCATCAGTGGCAGGGGAGGCGAGACCCAGTACTTC
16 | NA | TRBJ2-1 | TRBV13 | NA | CASSSRRGQGGNEQFF | TGTGCCAGCAGCTCCAGGAGGGGCCAGGGGGGTAATGAGCAGTTCTTC
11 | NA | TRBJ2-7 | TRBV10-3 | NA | CAISDGCEQYF | TGTGCCATCAGTGACGGCTGCGAGCAGTACTTC
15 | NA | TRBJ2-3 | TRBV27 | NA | CASSFASDYTDTQYF | TGTGCCAGCAGTTTCGCTAGCGACTACACAGATACGCAGTATTTT
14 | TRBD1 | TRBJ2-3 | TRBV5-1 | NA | CASSLTGVADTQYF | TGCGCCAGCAGCCTGACAGGGGTCGCAGATACGCAGTATTTT
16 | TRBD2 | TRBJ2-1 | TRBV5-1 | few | CASSLTSGRVYNEQFF | TGCGCCAGCAGCTTGACTAGCGGGAGGGTATACAATGAGCAGTTCTTC
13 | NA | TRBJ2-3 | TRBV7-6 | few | CASSLGGAYTQYF | TGTGCCAGCAGCTTAGGGGGGGCCTATACGCAGTATTTT
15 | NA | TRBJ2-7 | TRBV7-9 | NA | CASSLSGPGPSEQYF | TGTGCCAGCAGCTTAAGTGGGCCCGGGCCCTCCGAGCAGTACTTC
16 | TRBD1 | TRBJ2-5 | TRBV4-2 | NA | CASSQGDGTGKETQYF | TGTGCCAGCAGCCAAGGAGACGGGACAGGGAAAGAGACCCAGTACTTC
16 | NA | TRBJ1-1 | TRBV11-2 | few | CASSLDPRTANTEAFF | TGTGCCAGCAGCTTAGATCCCAGGACAGCGAACACTGAAGCTTTCTTT
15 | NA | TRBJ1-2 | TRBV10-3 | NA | CAISSSLRQGGGYTF | TGTGCCATCAGCTCCTCCCTCCGGCAGGGTGGCGGCTACACCTTC
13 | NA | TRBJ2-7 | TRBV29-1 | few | CSVGETGSYEQYF | TGCAGCGTTGGGGAGACGGGCTCCTACGAGCAGTACTTC
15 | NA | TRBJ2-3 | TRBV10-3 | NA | CAISESGGPPDTQYF | TGTGCCATCAGTGAGTCAGGTGGGCCGCCAGATACGCAGTATTTT
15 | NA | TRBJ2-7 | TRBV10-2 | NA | CASSETRATTYEQYF | TGCGCCAGCAGTGAAACCAGGGCCACTACCTACGAGCAGTACTTC
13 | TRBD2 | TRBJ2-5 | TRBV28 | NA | CASGDYGGETQYF | TGTGCCAGCGGGGATTACGGGGGGGAGACCCAGTACTTC
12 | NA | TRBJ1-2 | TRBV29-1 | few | CSVERETQGHTF | TGCAGCGTTGAAAGGGAGACACAGGGTCACACCTTC
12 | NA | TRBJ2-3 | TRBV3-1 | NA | CASSHTGDTQYF | TGTGCCAGCAGCCATACGGGAGATACGCAGTATTTT
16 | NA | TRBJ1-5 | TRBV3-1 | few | CASSQGGPGAGQPQHF | TGTGCCAGCAGCCAAGGAGGCCCCGGGGCGGGTCAGCCCCAGCATTTT
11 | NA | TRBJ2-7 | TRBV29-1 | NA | CSALDSYEQYF | TGCAGCGCCCTAGACAGCTACGAGCAGTACTTC
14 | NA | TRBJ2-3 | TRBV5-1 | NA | CASRSPGTTDTQYF | TGCGCCAGCCGATCCCCGGGCACCACAGATACGCAGTATTTT
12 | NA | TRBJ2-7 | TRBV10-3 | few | CAIRDRTYEQYF | TGTGCCATCAGGGACAGAACCTACGAGCAGTACTTC
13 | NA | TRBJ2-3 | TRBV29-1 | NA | CSVVRGYTDTQYF | TGCAGCGTTGTAAGAGGGTACACAGATACGCAGTATTTT
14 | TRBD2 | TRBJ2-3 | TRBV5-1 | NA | CASNLAGGPDTQYF | TGCGCCAGCAACCTAGCGGGAGGGCCAGATACGCAGTATTTT
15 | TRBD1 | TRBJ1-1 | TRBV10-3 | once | CAIRGGPAGGAEAFF | TGTGCCATTCGAGGGGGCCCCGCTGGGGGGGCTGAAGCTTTCTTT
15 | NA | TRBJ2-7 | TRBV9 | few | CASSVEEGASYEQYF | TGTGCCAGCAGCGTAGAGGAGGGTGCGTCCTACGAGCAGTACTTC
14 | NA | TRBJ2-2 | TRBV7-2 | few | CASSRSTVSGELFF | TGTGCCAGCAGCCGTAGCACGGTCTCCGGGGAGCTGTTTTTT
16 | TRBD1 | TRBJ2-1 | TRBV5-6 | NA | CASSLVPRGPYNEQFF | TGTGCCAGCAGCTTGGTCCCCAGGGGGCCCTACAATGAGCAGTTCTTC
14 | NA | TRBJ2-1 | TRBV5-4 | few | CASSLGAGANEQFF | TGTGCCAGCAGCTTGGGCGCAGGAGCAAATGAGCAGTTCTTC
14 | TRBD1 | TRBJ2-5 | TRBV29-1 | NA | CSVDTGDGQETQYF | TGCAGCGTTGATACAGGGGACGGCCAAGAGACCCAGTACTTC
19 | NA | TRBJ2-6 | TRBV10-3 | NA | CAIRATGARFTPGANVLTF | TGTGCCATCAGGGCCACCGGGGCCCGGTTTACCCCTGGGGCCAACGTCCTGACTTTC
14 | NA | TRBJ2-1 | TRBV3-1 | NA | CASTQDFLDNEQFF | TGTGCCAGCACGCAGGACTTCCTTGACAATGAGCAGTTCTTC
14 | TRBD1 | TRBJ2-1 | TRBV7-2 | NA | CASSLTAGGNEQFF | TGTGCCAGCAGTCTTACGGCAGGGGGTAATGAGCAGTTCTTC
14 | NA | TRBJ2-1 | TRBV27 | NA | CASRGTGSYNEQFF | TGTGCCAGCCGTGGGACGGGGTCCTACAATGAGCAGTTCTTC
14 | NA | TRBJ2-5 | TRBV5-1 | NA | CASSQDGTAETQYF | TGCGCCAGCAGCCAGGATGGGACGGCTGAGACCCAGTACTTC
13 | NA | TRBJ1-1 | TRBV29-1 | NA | CSASLSMNTEAFF | TGCAGCGCGTCCCTCTCGATGAACACTGAAGCTTTCTTT
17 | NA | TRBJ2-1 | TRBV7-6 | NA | CASSKTSPGETGNEQFF | TGTGCCAGCAGCAAAACCTCGCCCGGGGAGACAGGAAATGAGCAGTTCTTC
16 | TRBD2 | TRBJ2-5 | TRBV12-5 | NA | CASGLVLSSGRVTQYF | TGTGCTAGTGGTTTGGTACTCTCTAGCGGACGTGTGACCCAGTACTTC